Shown below are 20 T cell receptor beta chains from a single sample sequenced in a study of blood T cell repertoires in COVID-19. Sequenced by immunoSEQ multiplex PCR; TCRdb stores in-frame clones only, minus some. This table has 150,000 to 180,000 clones, about four fifths appearing once. The sequenced sample was peripheral blood. The receptors shown here come from a woman aged 60-70 years with acute or convalescent COVID-19.

The rearrangement links TRBV7-9 to TRBJ1-2; possibly TRBD1 for D (6 bases). The V gene lost 1 base and the J gene lost 8 bases, with 11 bases spanning the gap. There are 13 residues in the CDR3. From germline, CDR1 is SEHNR and CDR2 FQNEAQ (reference sequence). CDR3 nucleotide sequence: TGTGCCAGCAGCTTAGAGGTCAGGGGAGGCTACACCTTC. Protein product: CASSLEVRGGYTF.

V usage is TRBV5-1 and J usage is TRBJ2-3, with TRBD1 matching 8 bases. Germline V gives CDR1 SGHRS, CDR2 YFSETQ. The CDR3 consists of 17 residues. Losses at the gene ends were 0 bases for V and 5 bases for J; bases not matched to a gene: 11. CDR3 sequence (DNA): TGCGCCAGCAGCTTGGTAGCAGGGGGCGCAGGGGGAGATACGCAGTATTTT. This sequence encodes CASSLVAGGAGGDTQYF.

This clone was seen once. The chain recombines TRBV19 with TRBJ1-4; possibly TRBD1 for D (5 bases). Trimming removed 5 bases from V and 6 bases from J, with 10 bases in between. The germline gives CDR1 LNHDA, CDR2 SQIVND (reference sequence). The CDR3 sequence is 13 residues long. The CDR3 DNA reads as TGTGCCAGTAGTGTCGGGACTCATGAAAAACTGTTTTTT. This translates into CASSVGTHEKLFF.

The chain couples TRBV3-1 (or the pseudogene TRBV3-2) to TRBJ1-4; weak D call: TRBD1 (5 bases). The germline CDR1 and CDR2 sequences are LGHDT and YNNKEL (reference sequence). The CDR3 extends over 17 amino acids. V was pared by 1 base and J by 0 bases, with 12 bases between. CDR3: CASSQGWGPPTNEKLFF. CDR3 bases: TGTGCCAGCAGCCAAGGCTGGGGCCCTCCAACTAATGAAAAACTGTTTTTT.

The chain carries TRBV2 and TRBJ2-3; perhaps TRBD1 as D (6 bases). Per the germline V gene, CDR1 is SNHLY and CDR2 is FYNNEI. The CDR3 extends over 14 amino acids. Trimming took 6 bases from V and 2 from J, leaving 12 bases between them. CDR3 in DNA: TGTGCCAGCAGCCTCGGGGACACCACAGATACGCAGTATTTT. Translation: CASSLGDTTDTQYF. Looking up the rest from reference TRBV2 and TRBJ2-3 gives the full variable domain: EPEVTQTPSHQVTQMGQEVILRCVPISNHLYFYWYRQILGQKVEFLVSFYNNEISEKSEIFDDQFSVERPDGSNFTLKIRSTKLEDSAMYFCASSLGDTTDTQYFGPGTRLTVL.

J is TRBJ1-4 and V is TRBV6-5; TRBD1 is a possible D gene (5 bases). V was pared by 8 bases and J by 1 base, with 11 bases between. Germline-derived CDR1 and CDR2 are MNHEY and SVGAGI. The CDR3 has 14 amino acids. The CDR3 DNA reads TGTGCCAGCCGGGACGGGGGAACTAATGAAAAACTGTTTTTT. Its translation: CASRDGGTNEKLFF.

This chain joins TRBV11-2 and TRBJ2-1, with TRBD2 matching over 7 bases. V was pared by 0 bases and J by 15 bases, with 8 bases of the junction left unmatched. Per germline, CDR1 SGHAT and CDR2 FQNNGV. The CDR3 has 13 amino acids. The DNA of the CDR3 is TGTGCCAGCAGCTTAGATCTGGTCCAGCGGGGGTTCTTC. Its translation is CASSLDLVQRGFF.

The chain is built from TRBV7-9 and TRBJ1-2; D is undetermined. Deletions cut 5 bases from V and 2 bases from J, with 12 bases between. Germline V gene sequence: CDR1 SEHNR, CDR2 FQNEAQ (reference sequence). CDR3 length: 14 residues. The CDR3 here is CASSQGGGNYGYTF. In DNA, the CDR3 is TGTGCCAGCAGCCAAGGTGGAGGGAACTATGGCTACACCTTC.

Note on this clone: Other nucleotide sequences in the sample specify the same CDR3. The rearrangement links TRBV30 to TRBJ2-5; maybe TRBD2 (5 bases). V lost 0 bases to trimming and J lost 5 bases, with 13 bases between them. CDR3 length: 14 residues. Germline V gene sequence: CDR1 GTSNPN, CDR2 SVGIG (reference sequence). The CDR3 DNA reads as TGTGCCTGGAGTGTAAGGCTAGCCGGGGAGACCCAGTACTTC. It encodes CAWSVRLAGETQYF.

This clone was picked up a small number of times. This rearrangement joins TRBV27 to TRBJ2-3; D uncertain. Germline V CDR1 and CDR2: MNHEY, SMNVEV (reference sequence). Trimming left V 4 bases short and J 6 bases short, with 11 bases between. The CDR3 loop spans 13 amino acids. The CDR3 DNA reads as TGTGCCAGCAGTTCTTACATGGCCGATACGCAGTATTTT. Translated, it gives CASSSYMADTQYF.

The chain has TRBV5-6 and TRBJ1-4; 8 bases fit TRBD1. CDR1 is SGHDT and CDR2 is YYEEEE in the germline V gene. This CDR3 has 14 amino acids. With 4 bases clipped from V and 8 bases from J, the junction kept 7 bases outside the gene matches. The CDR3 spells CASSAGQGREKLFF. The CDR3 DNA reads TGTGCCAGCAGCGCTGGACAGGGAAGGGAAAAACTGTTTTTT.

The count of this clone is one. This chain uses TRBV19 with TRBJ1-5; maybe TRBD1 (5 bases). The CDR3 consists of 15 residues. Germline V CDR1 and CDR2: LNHDA, SQIVND (reference sequence). The ends were cut back, 1 base at V and 6 bases at J, with 13 bases in the middle. The CDR3 here is CASSIAGAPSQPQHF. The CDR3 DNA sequence: TGTGCCAGTAGTATAGCTGGGGCTCCGAGTCAGCCCCAGCATTTT.

CDR3 amino acids: CASSPAIPYGYTF. DNA for the CDR3: TGTGCCAGCAGCCCCGCGATCCCTTATGGCTACACCTTC. The chain couples TRBV6-5 to TRBJ1-2, with D unresolved. Trimming pared 6 bases from V and 5 bases from J, leaving 13 bases between. The CDR3 has 13 residues. CDR1 and CDR2 (germline): MNHEY, SVGAGI.

CDR3 amino acids: CAWSEGGGIPGYTF. The CDR3 region has the DNA TGTGCCTGGAGTGAGGGGGGAGGGATTCCGGGCTACACCTTC. The chain uses TRBV30 and TRBJ1-2; D is perhaps TRBD1 (6 bases). V gave up 1 base and J gave up 8 bases, with 17 bases separating them. CDR1 and CDR2 from the germline V gene are GTSNPN and SVGIG (reference sequence). The CDR3 extends over 14 amino acids.

This clone was recorded a few times. The V call is TRBV7-2, the J call TRBJ1-1; a possible D gene is TRBD1 (5 bases). This CDR3 region has 14 residues. The V gene's germline CDR1 is SGHTA and CDR2 FQGNSA. Trimming left V 2 bases short and J 2 bases short, with 9 bases between. The CDR3 DNA follows: TGTGCCAGCAGCTTAACAGGCGGTAACACTGAAGCTTTCTTT. Its protein product is CASSLTGGNTEAFF.

The chain combines TRBV7-9 with TRBJ1-2; 7 bases map to TRBD1. Trimming cost V 2 bases and J 4 bases; bases outside gene matches: 10. This CDR3 spans 16 amino acids. Per the germline V gene, CDR1 is SEHNR and CDR2 is FQNEAQ (reference sequence). CDR3 loop: CASSLSDRALGYGYTF. CDR3 DNA: TGTGCCAGCAGCTTATCCGACAGGGCCCTCGGCTATGGCTACACCTTC.

V and J are TRBV19 and TRBJ2-2, with D tentatively TRBD2 (5 bases). This CDR3 contains 15 residues. The V gene's germline CDR1 is LNHDA and CDR2 SQIVND (reference sequence). Trimming stripped 7 bases from V and 5 bases from J, with 17 bases between. The CDR3 DNA sequence: TGTGCCAGTACCGGGATTCGAGGGATTACCGGGGAGCTGTTTTTT. It codes for CASTGIRGITGELFF.

This rearrangement joins TRBV19 to TRBJ1-5, with a tentative D call TRBD1 (6 bases). CDR1 is LNHDA and CDR2 is SQIVND in the germline V gene (reference sequence). This CDR3 contains 15 residues. V was clipped by 1 base and J by 5 bases, with 12 bases between them. CDR3 protein: CASSIGGGVYQPQHF. DNA for the CDR3: TGTGCCAGTAGTATAGGTGGGGGCGTTTATCAGCCCCAGCATTTT.

V usage is TRBV9 and J usage is TRBJ1-5; D is unresolved. V was cut by 2 bases and J by 3 bases, with 12 bases left in between. CDR1 and CDR2 (germline): SGDLS, YYNGEE. The CDR3 has 15 residues. This CDR3 is CASSVGGGNNQPQHF. The CDR3 DNA reads TGTGCCAGCAGCGTGGGAGGCGGGAACAATCAGCCCCAGCATTTT. The full variable domain, its missing parts supplied by reference TRBV9 and TRBJ1-5, is DSGVTQTPKHLITATGQRVTLRCSPRSGDLSVYWYQQSLDQGLQFLIQYYNGEERAKGNILERFSAQQFPDLHSELNLSSLELGDSALYFCASSVGGGNNQPQHFGDGTRLSIL.

This clone showed up just once. This chain connects TRBV6-1 to TRBJ1-2; D remains unclear. The length of the CDR3 is 17 residues. Trimming cost V 0 bases and J 5 bases, with 19 bases left between them. Germline V CDR1 and CDR2: MNHNS, SASEGT. The CDR3 DNA follows: TGTGCCAGCAGTGAAGCTCTAGCGACACGGGCTCGATATGGCTACACCTTC. This gives the protein CASSEALATRARYGYTF.